Following are 10 T cell receptor beta chains from one sample sequenced in a study of patients and donors after allogeneic stem cell transplantation. TCRdb used MiXCR to reprocess the RT-PCR reads, holding one entry per CDR3 protein. The table includes 900,000 to 1,000,000 distinct CDR3 sequences, about a sixth detected once. The sequenced sample consisted of blood, either unsorted or a sorted T cell fraction (not recorded which). Receptors originate from a human donor who was either an allogeneic HSCT recipient or a stem cell or donor lymphocyte infusion donor (not recorded which). It is not recorded whose cells these are; they may come from a transplant donor.

This chain links TRBV20-1 with TRBJ1-2; 9 bases map to TRBD1. Germline CDR1 is DFQATT and CDR2 is SNEGSKA (reference sequence). The CDR3 has 14 residues. J gave up 4 bases and V 5 bases, and 8 bases lay outside the gene matches. The CDR3 here is CSASYRGRVYGYTF. In DNA form, the CDR3 reads TGCAGTGCTTCGTACAGGGGGCGAGTCTATGGCTACACCTTC.

The chain employs TRBV7-8 and TRBJ2-7, with 8 bases fitting TRBD1. Losses at the gene ends were 11 bases for V and 0 bases for J; bases not matched to a gene: 12. Germline lookup yields CDR1 SGHVS and CDR2 FQNEAQ. The CDR3 spans 15 residues. The CDR3 DNA follows: TGTGCCGTCACTACACCGGGACAGGACTCCTACGAGCAGTACTTC. Translation: CAVTTPGQDSYEQYF.

The chain joins TRBV9 to TRBJ1-2, with D tentatively TRBD1 (5 bases). The CDR3 length is 16 residues. In germline, CDR1 is SGDLS, CDR2 YYNGEE. The V end was cut by 5 bases, the J end by 7 bases, with 24 bases between. This CDR3 is CASRGGDPPDRFGYTF. The CDR3 nucleotides read TGTGCCAGCAGGGGAGGGGACCCTCCGGACCGGTTTGGCTACACCTTC.

This clonotype has more than one count but fewer than ten. The chain links TRBV6-2 or TRBV6-3 to TRBJ1-5; unclear D gene. This CDR3 spans 14 amino acids. Between the trimmed V and J ends, which lost 6 bases and 0 bases, there was a span of 9 bases. Germline V gene lookup returns CDR1 MNHEY and CDR2 SVGEGT. Written as DNA, the CDR3 is TGTGCCAGCAGAGAGCCTGATAGCAATCAGCCCCAGCATTTT. Amino acids: CASREPDSNQPQHF.

The J gene is TRBJ1-1, the V gene TRBV6-5, with a tentative D call TRBD1 (5 bases). CDR3 length: 15 residues. The V gene's germline CDR1 is MNHEY and CDR2 SVGAGI. V lost 0 bases and J 1 base, leaving 9 bases between the germline ends. CDR3 nucleotides: TGTGCCAGCAGTTACTCAGGGGATGGGAACACTGAAGCTTTCTTT. Its translation: CASSYSGDGNTEAFF.

The gene calls are TRBV7-9 and TRBJ2-3; a weak D match, TRBD2 (6 bases). The V gene's germline CDR1 is SEHNR and CDR2 FQNEAQ (reference sequence). This CDR3 has 14 residues. V lost 5 bases and J 6 bases, leaving 15 bases between the germline ends. CDR3: CASSTRERPDTQYF. In nucleotides, the CDR3 is TGTGCCAGCAGCACACGGGAGAGACCCGATACGCAGTATTTT.

V gene TRBV18 combines with J gene TRBJ1-1; tentative D call: TRBD1 (5 bases). The CDR3 spans 17 residues. Looked up from germline, CDR1 is KGHSH and CDR2 is LQKENI. V was clipped by 4 bases and J by 0 bases, with 18 bases between them. The CDR3, as DNA: TGTGCCAGCTCACGCCAACCGGGACTGAGGATGAACACTGAAGCTTTCTTT. It yields the protein CASSRQPGLRMNTEAFF.

This rearrangement joins TRBV3-1 to TRBJ2-1; D is uncertain. V lost 2 bases and J 5 bases, leaving 10 bases between the germline ends. This CDR3 comprises 14 residues. Germline CDR1 LGHDT, CDR2 YNNKEL (reference sequence). DNA of the CDR3: TGTGCCAGCAGCCAAAGGGCTAGTAACAATGAGCAGTTCTTC. It translates to CASSQRASNNEQFF.

The rearrangement joins TRBV5-6 to TRBJ2-2; D is ambiguous. Germline V gene lookup returns CDR1 SGHDT and CDR2 YYEEEE. The CDR3 is 15 residues long. With 3 bases removed from V and 5 bases from J, the gap between germline ends came to 14 bases. CDR3 residues: CASSSRSRSTGELFF. The DNA for the CDR3 is TGTGCCAGCAGCTCCCGAAGTAGAAGTACCGGGGAGCTGTTTTTT. Supplemented by reference TRBV5-6 and TRBJ2-2, the full variable domain reads DAGVTQSPTHLIKTRGQQVTLRCSPKSGHDTVSWYQQALGQGPQFIFQYYEEEERQRGNFPDRFSGHQFPNYSSELNVNALLLGDSALYLCASSSRSRSTGELFFGEGSRLTVL.

This clonotype occurred a few times. V gene TRBV12-3 or TRBV12-4 combines with J gene TRBJ1-5; the D gene is possibly TRBD1 (6 bases). With 2 bases removed from V and 7 bases from J, the gap between germline ends came to 21 bases. This CDR3 spans 17 amino acids. The CDR3: CASSLLSFQGRRQPQHF. The DNA of the CDR3 is TGTGCCAGCAGTTTATTAAGTTTCCAGGGGAGGAGGCAGCCCCAGCATTTT.